These T cell receptor beta chains were read from a single sample in a study of control samples from healthy donors and cancer patients. Only in-frame clones appear in the TCRdb table, and some are missing; sequencing was by immunoSEQ multiplex PCR. The sample records under 450,000 clones, 75% to 95% being singletons. The sequencing input was PBMCs. The receptors originated from a man aged 35 to 55 with head and neck cancer. Each CDR3 is given with its conserved first and last residue.

TRBV7-9,TRBJ1-6,14,CASSFGQKDSPLHF
TRBV16,TRBJ2-1,14,CASSQEQGYNEQFF
TRBV4-1,TRBJ2-3,17,CASSQDGGGGSTDTQYF
TRBV6-1,TRBJ1-5,15,CASSEGGQGNQPQHF
TRBV7-2,TRBJ2-7,15,CASSLARDRGYEQYF
TRBV19,TRBJ2-5,15,CASSITGQGAETQYF
TRBV4-3,TRBJ1-2,14,CASSQLSTNYGYTF
TRBV29-1,TRBJ1-5,12,CSVIRGDLTQHF
TRBV6-1,TRBJ2-4,16,CASSEGGGGGKNIQYF
TRBV30,TRBJ2-1,13,CARGTVSYNEQFF
TRBV19,TRBJ2-5,13,CASSITNQETQYF
TRBV7-3,TRBJ1-1,14,CASSLTPENTEAFF
TRBV6-5,TRBJ1-1,15,CASTIGTGANTEAFF
TRBV7-2,TRBJ1-2,15,CASSLVGRGYNGYTF
TRBV28,TRBJ2-5,15,CASSYPSGGAETQYF
TRBV7-2,TRBJ2-3,12,CASSYRTDTQYF
TRBV12-5,TRBJ2-4,16,CASGLVRGETKNIQYF
TRBV6-5,TRBJ2-3,13,CASSYPGQLKQYF
TRBV3-1/TRBV3-2,TRBJ2-7,13,CASSQDWRSEQYF
TRBV7-2,TRBJ1-2,13,CASSEGTAYGYTF
TRBV27,TRBJ1-1,15,CASSLSGLTRTEAFF
TRBV7-2,TRBJ1-3,17,CASSLGGNRGLGNTIYF
TRBV28,TRBJ1-1,18,CASSSLFGQGYVNTEAFF